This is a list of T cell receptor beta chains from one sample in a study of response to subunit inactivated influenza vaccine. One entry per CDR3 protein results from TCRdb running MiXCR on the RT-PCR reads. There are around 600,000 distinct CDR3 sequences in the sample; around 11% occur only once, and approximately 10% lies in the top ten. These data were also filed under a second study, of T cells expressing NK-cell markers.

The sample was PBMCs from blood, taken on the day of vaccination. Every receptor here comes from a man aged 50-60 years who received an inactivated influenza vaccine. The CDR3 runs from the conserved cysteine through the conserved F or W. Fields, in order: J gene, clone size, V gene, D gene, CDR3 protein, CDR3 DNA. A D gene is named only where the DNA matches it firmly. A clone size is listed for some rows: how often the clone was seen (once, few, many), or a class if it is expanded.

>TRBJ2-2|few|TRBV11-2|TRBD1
CASSRQGSNTGELFF
TGTGCCAGCAGCCGACAGGGTTCGAACACCGGGGAGCTGTTTTTT
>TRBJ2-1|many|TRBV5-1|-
CASTTGTETYNEQFF
TGCGCCAGCACCACCGGGACGGAGACCTACAATGAGCAGTTCTTC
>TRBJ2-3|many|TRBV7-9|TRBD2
CASSFLTSAYTDTQYF
TGTGCCAGCAGCTTCCTGACTAGCGCGTACACAGATACGCAGTATTTT
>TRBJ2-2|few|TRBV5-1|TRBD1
CASSGGPGTGFTGELFF
TGCGCCAGCAGCGGGGGCCCCGGGACAGGTTTCACCGGGGAGCTGTTTTTT
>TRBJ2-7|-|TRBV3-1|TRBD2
CASSPTAGGPEQYF
TGTGCCAGCAGCCCCACGGCGGGGGGCCCCGAGCAGTACTTC
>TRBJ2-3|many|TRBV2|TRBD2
CASSQQRGGADTQYF
TGTGCCAGCAGCCAACAGCGGGGGGGGGCAGATACGCAGTATTTT
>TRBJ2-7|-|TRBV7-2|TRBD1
CASRWTGAGEQYF
TGTGCCAGCAGATGGACAGGGGCTGGCGAGCAGTACTTC
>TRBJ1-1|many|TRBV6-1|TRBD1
CASSPTGENTEAFF
TGTGCCAGCAGTCCGACAGGGGAGAACACTGAAGCTTTCTTT
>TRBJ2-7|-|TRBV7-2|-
CASSLGGGIASYEQYF
TGTGCCAGCAGCTTAGGAGGCGGGATCGCCTCCTACGAGCAGTACTTC
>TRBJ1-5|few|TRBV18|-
CASSSQENQPQHF
TGTGCCAGCTCATCACAAGAGAATCAGCCCCAGCATTTT
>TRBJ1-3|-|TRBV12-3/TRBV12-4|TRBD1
CASSFPTGSGNTIYF
TGTGCCAGCAGTTTCCCGACAGGGTCTGGAAACACCATATATTTT
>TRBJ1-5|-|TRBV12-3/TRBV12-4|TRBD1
CASSRGLGNQPQHF
TGTGCCAGCAGCAGGGGGCTGGGGAATCAGCCCCAGCATTTT
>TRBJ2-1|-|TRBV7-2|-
CASSLVQPYNEQFF
TGTGCCAGCAGCTTAGTACAGCCCTACAATGAGCAGTTCTTC
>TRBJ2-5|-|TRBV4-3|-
CASSQTTGQETQYF
TGCGCCAGCAGCCAAACGACAGGCCAAGAGACCCAGTACTTC
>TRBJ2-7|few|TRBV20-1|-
CSAAWDTPYEQYF
TGCAGTGCCGCGTGGGACACCCCTTACGAGCAGTACTTC
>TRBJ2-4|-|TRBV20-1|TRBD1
CSAAMTGGKNIQYF
TGCAGTGCTGCAATGACAGGGGGCAAAAACATTCAGTACTTC
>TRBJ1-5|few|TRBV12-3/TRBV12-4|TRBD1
CASSPNQGVQHF
TGTGCCAGCAGCCCCAACCAGGGGGTCCAGCATTTT
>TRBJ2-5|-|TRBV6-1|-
CASTPPGLAGTQYF
TGTGCCAGCACACCCCCGGGGCTAGCTGGGACCCAGTACTTC
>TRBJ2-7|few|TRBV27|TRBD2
CASRLMTSSREQYF
TGTGCCAGCAGATTAATGACTAGCTCGAGGGAGCAGTACTTC
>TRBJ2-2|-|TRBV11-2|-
CASSRMSGTTGELFF
TGTGCCAGCAGCCGTATGTCAGGGACCACCGGGGAGCTGTTTTTT
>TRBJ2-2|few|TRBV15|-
CATSRGPFANTGELFF
TGTGCCACCAGCAGAGGTCCGTTCGCGAACACCGGGGAGCTGTTTTTT
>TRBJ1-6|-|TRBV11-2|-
CASSLDQGTYRSPLHF
TGTGCCAGCAGCTTAGATCAAGGGACATATCGGTCACCCCTCCACTTT
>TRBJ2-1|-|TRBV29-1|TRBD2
CSVGSSGAYNEQFF
TGCAGCGTTGGTTCTAGCGGGGCTTACAATGAGCAGTTCTTC
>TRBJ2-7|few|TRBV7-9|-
CASSFATGGPYEQYF
TGTGCCAGTAGCTTCGCTACAGGTGGCCCCTACGAGCAGTACTTC
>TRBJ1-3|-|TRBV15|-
CATSRDLAGGNTIYF
TGTGCCACCAGCAGAGATCTTGCGGGAGGAAACACCATATATTTT
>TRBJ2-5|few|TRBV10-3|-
CAMGTTGQETQYF
TGTGCCATGGGGACCACCGGGCAAGAGACCCAGTACTTC
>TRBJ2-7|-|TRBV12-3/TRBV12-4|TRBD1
CASSWTGVSYEQYF
TGTGCCAGCAGTTGGACAGGGGTATCCTACGAGCAGTACTTC
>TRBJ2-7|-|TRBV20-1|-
CSAIRASSFYEQYF
TGCAGTGCTATCCGGGCCTCAAGCTTCTACGAGCAGTACTTC
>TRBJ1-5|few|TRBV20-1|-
CSARDVRGNQPQHF
TGCAGTGCTAGAGATGTCCGGGGCAATCAGCCCCAGCATTTT
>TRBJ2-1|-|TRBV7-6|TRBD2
CASSLRTSGDSSYNEQFF
TGTGCCAGCAGTCTCAGGACTAGCGGGGATAGCTCCTACAATGAGCAGTTCTTC
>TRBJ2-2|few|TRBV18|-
CASSSRAANTGELFF
TGTGCCAGCTCGAGTAGGGCCGCGAACACCGGGGAGCTGTTTTTT
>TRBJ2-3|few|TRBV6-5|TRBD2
CASSYALAGGLADTQYF
TGTGCCAGCAGTTACGCCCTAGCGGGAGGGCTCGCAGATACGCAGTATTTT
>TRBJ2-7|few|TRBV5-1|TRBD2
CASSLDITGTSGPYEQYF
TGCGCCAGCAGCTTGGATATAACCGGGACTAGCGGACCCTATGAGCAGTACTTC
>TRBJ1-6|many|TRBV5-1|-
CASSLETLNSPLHF
TGCGCCAGCAGCTTGGAGACCCTTAATTCACCCCTCCACTTT
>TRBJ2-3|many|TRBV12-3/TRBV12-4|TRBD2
CASSFPTSGRATDTQYF
TGTGCCAGCAGTTTCCCGACTAGCGGGAGGGCCACAGATACGCAGTATTTT
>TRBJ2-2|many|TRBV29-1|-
CSVYGRSNTGELFF
TGCAGCGTTTACGGGAGAAGTAACACCGGGGAGCTGTTTTTT
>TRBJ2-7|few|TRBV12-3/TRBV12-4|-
CASSWTWTGSEQYF
TGTGCCAGCAGTTGGACATGGACGGGGTCCGAGCAGTACTTC
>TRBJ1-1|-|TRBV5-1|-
CASSLLGVTMNTEAFF
TGCGCCAGCAGCTTGTTGGGAGTCACAATGAACACTGAAGCTTTCTTT
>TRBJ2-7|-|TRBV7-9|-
CASSFSTGFNEQYF
TGTGCCAGCAGCTTTTCTACAGGGTTCAACGAGCAGTACTTC
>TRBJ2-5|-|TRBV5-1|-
CASSSQGWGETQYF
TGCGCCAGCAGCTCGCAGGGTTGGGGAGAGACCCAGTACTTC
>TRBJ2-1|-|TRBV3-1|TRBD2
CASSQEPLAGSYNEQFF
TGTGCCAGCAGCCAAGAGCCCTTAGCGGGGAGCTACAATGAGCAGTTCTTC
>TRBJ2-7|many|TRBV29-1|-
CSVEAGLSYEQYF
TGCAGCGTTGAAGCAGGGCTCTCCTACGAGCAGTACTTC
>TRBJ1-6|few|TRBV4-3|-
CASSQSGVVSSPLHF
TGCGCCAGCAGCCAATCTGGGGTGGTAAGCTCACCCCTCCACTTT
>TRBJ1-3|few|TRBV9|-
CASSVTGFGNTIYF
TGTGCCAGCAGCGTCACAGGGTTTGGAAACACCATATATTTT
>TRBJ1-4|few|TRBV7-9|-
CASGRNEKLFF
TGTGCCAGCGGGAGAAATGAAAAACTGTTTTTT
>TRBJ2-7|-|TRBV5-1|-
CASSLDPQGYEQYF
TGCGCCAGCAGCTTGGACCCCCAGGGGTACGAGCAGTACTTC
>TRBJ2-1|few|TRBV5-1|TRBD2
CASSLSGRDNEQFF
TGCGCCAGCAGCCTTAGCGGGAGGGACAATGAGCAGTTCTTC
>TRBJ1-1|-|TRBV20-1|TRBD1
CSGYRGMLNTEVFF
TGCAGCGGATACAGGGGAATGCTGAACACTGAAGTTTTCTTT
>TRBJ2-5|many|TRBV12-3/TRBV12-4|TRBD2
CASRLAGVETQYF
TGTGCCAGCAGACTAGCGGGAGTGGAGACCCAGTACTTC
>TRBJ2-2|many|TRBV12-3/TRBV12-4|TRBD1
CASSHTGTGGRTGELFF
TGTGCCAGCAGTCATACTGGGACAGGGGGCCGAACCGGGGAGCTGTTTTTT
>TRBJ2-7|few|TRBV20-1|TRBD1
CSARPGTGSYEQYF
TGCAGTGCTAGGCCCGGGACAGGCTCCTACGAGCAGTACTTC